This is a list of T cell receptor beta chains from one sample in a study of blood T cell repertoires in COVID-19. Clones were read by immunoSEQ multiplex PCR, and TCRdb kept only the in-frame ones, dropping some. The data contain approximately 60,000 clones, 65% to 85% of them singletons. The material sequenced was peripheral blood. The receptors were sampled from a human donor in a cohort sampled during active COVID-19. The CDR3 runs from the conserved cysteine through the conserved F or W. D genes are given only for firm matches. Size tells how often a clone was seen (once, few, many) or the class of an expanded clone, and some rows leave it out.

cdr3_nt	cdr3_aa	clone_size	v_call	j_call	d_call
TGTGCCACCGGGACAGGGAGCACCGGGGAGCTGTTTTTT	CATGTGSTGELFF	NA	TRBV24-1	TRBJ2-2	TRBD1
TGTGCCAGCAGCCCAGGGAGCCCGGGACAGAGTCGAGCGGGCTACACCTTC	CASSPGSPGQSRAGYTF	few	TRBV5-5	TRBJ1-2	TRBD1
TGTGCCACCTTTCAGGGGGCGCTCGCCGGGGAGCTGTTTTTT	CATFQGALAGELFF	NA	TRBV28	TRBJ2-2	TRBD1
TGTGCCATCAGTGATTCAGGACAGCCTTATGGCTACACCTTC	CAISDSGQPYGYTF	NA	TRBV10-3	TRBJ1-2	NA
TGTGCCAGCAGCTTGAACAGTAACACCGGGGAGCTGTTTTTT	CASSLNSNTGELFF	once	TRBV7-9	TRBJ2-2	NA
TGTGCCAGCAGTTTAGCCGGTCCATGGAGCGGCTACACCTTC	CASSLAGPWSGYTF	NA	TRBV28	TRBJ1-2	NA
TGCGCCAGCAGCTTGGGCGGGGCTGGCTACACCTTC	CASSLGGAGYTF	NA	TRBV5-1	TRBJ1-2	NA
TGCGCCAGCAGCTTGAGGGTGGGACTAGAATACAATGAGCAGTTCTTC	CASSLRVGLEYNEQFF	NA	TRBV5-1	TRBJ2-1	TRBD2
TGTGCCAGCAGTGAAGTTAGGGCAGGGGGCAGGAACACCATATATTTT	CASSEVRAGGRNTIYF	NA	TRBV6-1	TRBJ1-3	TRBD1
TGTGCCAGCAGCCCAAACTTAAGTGAGCAGTTCTTC	CASSPNLSEQFF	NA	TRBV11-2	TRBJ2-1	NA
TGTGCCAGCAGCAGAGGACTAGCGGGAGGCGGGGAGACCCAGTACTTC	CASSRGLAGGGETQYF	NA	TRBV21-1	TRBJ2-5	NA
TGTGCCTGGAGTAGACAGGGGTTCGTGAACACTGAAGCTTTCTTT	CAWSRQGFVNTEAFF	NA	TRBV30	TRBJ1-1	TRBD1
TGCAGCGTCGGCAGGGGGATGGGGGAGCAGTACTTC	CSVGRGMGEQYF	NA	TRBV29-1	TRBJ2-7	TRBD1
TGTGCCAGCGTACGCGGTAGCGGGGGCGAGCAGTACTTC	CASVRGSGGEQYF	NA	TRBV6-5	TRBJ2-7	TRBD2
TGTGCCAGCAGCTTGGTGGGAGCAGGGGCTAACACAGATACGCAGTATTTT	CASSLVGAGANTDTQYF	NA	TRBV5-4	TRBJ2-3	NA
TGTGCCAGCAGTCCCGACAGGTTTCAGCCCCAGCATTTT	CASSPDRFQPQHF	NA	TRBV6-5	TRBJ1-5	NA
TGCAGCGTTCTTCGACTAGCGGATACGATATGGTACGAGCAGTACTTC	CSVLRLADTIWYEQYF	NA	TRBV29-1	TRBJ2-7	TRBD2
TGTGCCAGCAGGACGGGGGGCCTTTTCGAGCAGTACTTC	CASRTGGLFEQYF	NA	TRBV2	TRBJ2-7	NA
TGCGCCAGCAGTGAAGGGGGGACAGGAGCCTACGAGCAGTACTTC	CASSEGGTGAYEQYF	few	TRBV10-1	TRBJ2-7	TRBD1
TGTGCCACCAGTGAGGCCGGGACAGGTGGACAAGAGACCCAGTACTTC	CATSEAGTGGQETQYF	once	TRBV24-1	TRBJ2-5	TRBD1
TGTGCCAGCAGCTCGGAGGGACTAGCGAAGTACGAGCAGTACTTC	CASSSEGLAKYEQYF	NA	TRBV5-4	TRBJ2-7	TRBD2
TGTGCCAGCAGCCCGGGACAGGGAGGCTATGGCTACACCTTC	CASSPGQGGYGYTF	NA	TRBV7-2	TRBJ1-2	TRBD1
TGCGCCAGCAGTGAGTCTTCGGGGAACACTGAAGCTTTCTTT	CASSESSGNTEAFF	NA	TRBV10-1	TRBJ1-1	NA
TGTGCCAGCAGCTTCCGACAGGGGGTTAGGGACACTGAAGCTTTCTTT	CASSFRQGVRDTEAFF	NA	TRBV3-1/TRBV3-2	TRBJ1-1	TRBD1
TGTGCCAGCAGCTTGCGGGACAGCCGAAGAAACACCATATATTTT	CASSLRDSRRNTIYF	few	TRBV11-3	TRBJ1-3	TRBD1
TGTGCCAGCAGCTTGAGTGTTTATAATTCACCCCTCCACTTT	CASSLSVYNSPLHF	NA	TRBV11-1	TRBJ1-6	NA
TGCGCCAGCAGCTTGGCCCCCTGGACAGGGGATGAGCAGTTCTTC	CASSLAPWTGDEQFF	NA	TRBV5-1	TRBJ2-1	TRBD1
TGTGCCAGCTCACCAGGGAACTGGAGGAGCAATCAGCCCCAGCATTTT	CASSPGNWRSNQPQHF	NA	TRBV18	TRBJ1-5	NA
TGCGCCAGCAGTCAATCAGAGCTCTCTGGAAACACCATATATTTT	CASSQSELSGNTIYF	NA	TRBV23-1	TRBJ1-3	NA
TGCGCCAGCAGGGTGGGGGCAGGGTTAGTAGATGAAAAACTGTTTTTT	CASRVGAGLVDEKLFF	NA	TRBV5-1	TRBJ1-4	NA
TGTGCCAGCAGCGAGACTAGCGGGGGAGAGACCCAGTACTTC	CASSETSGGETQYF	NA	TRBV9	TRBJ2-5	TRBD2
TGTGCCAGCAGCGACACCAATTCACCCCTCCACTTT	CASSDTNSPLHF	NA	TRBV2	TRBJ1-6	NA
TGTGCCAGCAGTGGTACTGGGGGACAGGCAGCCAAAAACATTCAGTACTTC	CASSGTGGQAAKNIQYF	NA	TRBV6-1	TRBJ2-4	TRBD1
TGTGCCAGCAGTGAAGTTTTTTGGGACAGTGGCGAGCAGTACTTC	CASSEVFWDSGEQYF	NA	TRBV2	TRBJ2-7	TRBD1
TGTGCCATCAGTGAGTTTGGACAGGCAGCGAGCGAGCAGTACTTC	CAISEFGQAASEQYF	NA	TRBV10-3	TRBJ2-7	TRBD1
TGTGCCAGTAGTTCTTGGAGCGGGAATAACAATGAGCAGTTCTTC	CASSSWSGNNNEQFF	NA	TRBV19	TRBJ2-1	TRBD2
TGTGCCAGCTCACCACGGCCGGGGACAGGGACAGATACGCAGTATTTT	CASSPRPGTGTDTQYF	NA	TRBV18	TRBJ2-3	TRBD1
TGCGCCAGCAGCCTGGGACAGGGGTATGAAAAACTGTTTTTT	CASSLGQGYEKLFF	NA	TRBV5-1	TRBJ1-4	TRBD1
TGTGCCAGCAGCTTTAGGACAGGGTACGACGAGCAGTACTTC	CASSFRTGYDEQYF	NA	TRBV5-4	TRBJ2-7	TRBD1
TGTGCCAGCAGCTTAGGGGCGCGGACCGGGGAGCTGTTTTTT	CASSLGARTGELFF	NA	TRBV7-3	TRBJ2-2	NA
TGCGCCAGCACCCGACTAGCGGTCAACACCGGGGAGCTGTTTTTT	CASTRLAVNTGELFF	few	TRBV5-1	TRBJ2-2	TRBD2
TGCGCCAGCAGCTTGGGCGGGGTCTCTGGGGCCAACGTCCTGACTTTC	CASSLGGVSGANVLTF	once	TRBV5-1	TRBJ2-6	NA
TGCGCGACGGGGTGGGGTACTGAAGCTTTCTTT	CATGWGTEAFF	NA	TRBV29-1	TRBJ1-1	NA
TGTGCCAGCAGCTTGGGGGGGCTCTTCAATCAGCCCCAGCATTTT	CASSLGGLFNQPQHF	NA	TRBV5-8	TRBJ1-5	NA
TGTGCCAGCAGTTACGACAGGTCCCAAGAGACCCAGTACTTC	CASSYDRSQETQYF	NA	TRBV2	TRBJ2-5	NA
TGTGCCAGCAGCCCCCCAATTCTAGCGGATACGCAGTATTTT	CASSPPILADTQYF	NA	TRBV7-2	TRBJ2-3	NA
TGTGCCAGCACCCCGGGTGGGGCTGGCTATGGCTACACCTTC	CASTPGGAGYGYTF	NA	TRBV6-5	TRBJ1-2	NA
TGTGCCAGCTCACAACGGGGAACTAGCGGCGTAATAGGGCAGTACTTC	CASSQRGTSGVIGQYF	medium-sized	TRBV18	TRBJ2-7	TRBD2
TGTGCCAGCAGTTTTACGGCCAGCGGGAGGAGAGGGCAGTACTTC	CASSFTASGRRGQYF	NA	TRBV28	TRBJ2-7	TRBD2
TGTGCCAGCAGCTTAGCGACACAGCCCCAGCATTTT	CASSLATQPQHF	NA	TRBV7-9	TRBJ1-5	NA
TGTGCCAGCTCACCATTGGACAGGGGAACGACTAATGAAAAACTGTTTTTT	CASSPLDRGTTNEKLFF	NA	TRBV18	TRBJ1-4	TRBD1
TGTGCCAGCAGGAGCGGGGGGAGTCGGAATGAGCAGTTCTTC	CASRSGGSRNEQFF	NA	TRBV6-5	TRBJ2-1	TRBD2